The subject of this entry is one T cell receptor beta chain. Its specificity is unknown. A much larger clonotype is one base distant, so this may be a read error. Every participating donor contributed roughly 9.6 milliliters of peripheral blood through a draw. The CDR3 sequence is 17 residues long. The V gene end was trimmed by 0 bases and the J gene end by 3 bases; junction bases not matched to a gene: 7. From germline, CDR1 is LGHNA and CDR2 YNFKEQ. This sample is part of a study of blood T cells in healthy people across ages. With a J-beta primer mix and a sample-barcoded 5' primer, a second PCR ran about 7 to 11 cycles. All samples gave at least 2.5 million CDR3-containing paired-end reads. TCRdb re-called the 5' RACE reads with MiXCR, one entry per CDR3 protein. Of fewer than 800,000 distinct CDR3 sequences listed, about 32% are singletons. Study outcomes and limitations: In the absence of known donor CMV status, changes in expanded clonotypes were possibly confounded. Higher naive T cell percentage went strongly together with higher TCR beta diversity.

Specimen: blood. The sequence derives from a woman of 80 years or more in good health. The chain uses TRBV4-2 and TRBJ2-7, with TRBD1 matching over 11 bases. This CDR3 reads CASSQENYGTGGYEQYV. The DNA for the CDR3 is TGTGCCAGCAGCCAAGAAAATTACGGGACAGGGGGCTACGAGCAGTACGTC.